These 12 T cell receptor beta chains originate from one sample sequenced in a study of T-cell reconstitution after alpha-beta-depleted transplantation in children. A TCRbeta library incorporating unique molecular identifiers was prepared. TCRdb processed the PCR reads anew with MiXCR; each CDR3 protein has one entry. The data hold about 540,000 distinct CDR3 sequences, with around 17% observed a single time. The specimen was PBMCs from the stem cell graft donor, collected from the stem cell graft. The receptors here all came from a human donor who donated a stem cell graft to a child with acute lymphoblastic leukemia.

The chain is built from TRBV12-3 or TRBV12-4 and TRBJ2-1; the D gene could be TRBD1 or TRBD2 (5 bases each). Trimming stripped 6 bases from V and 5 bases from J, with 11 bases between. This CDR3 has 13 residues. For the CDR3, the DNA is TGTGCCAGCAGGCCGGGACCTAACAATGAGCAGTTCTTC. It codes for CASRPGPNNEQFF.

This clonotype was observed once. V and J are TRBV6-2 or TRBV6-3 and TRBJ2-3; D possibly corresponds to TRBD2 (5 bases). In germline, CDR1 is MNHEY, CDR2 SVGEGT. V dropped 3 bases and J dropped 2 bases, with 15 bases sitting between them. The CDR3 has 16 amino acids. In DNA form, the CDR3 reads TGTGCCAGCAGTTATGATGAGCGGTTTATCACAGATACGCAGTATTTT. Protein product: CASSYDERFITDTQYF.

In its sample, this clonotype was seen a few times. This CDR3 reads CASRRTEETQYF. The CDR3 nucleotides are TGTGCCAGCAGACGGACAGAAGAGACCCAGTACTTC. This chain connects TRBV12-3 or TRBV12-4 to TRBJ2-5, with D possibly TRBD1 on 6 matching bases. The V end was cut by 6 bases, the J end by 3 bases, with 8 bases between. The CDR3 has 12 amino acids.

The chain carries TRBV5-1 and TRBJ1-1; D gene unclear. V dropped 1 base and J dropped 0 bases, with 10 bases sitting between them. Per the germline V gene, CDR1 is SGHRS and CDR2 is YFSETQ. This CDR3 is 15 amino acids long. CDR3 residues: CASSLYPELNTEAFF. The CDR3 nucleotides read TGCGCCAGCAGCTTGTATCCAGAATTGAACACTGAAGCTTTCTTT.

The chain combines TRBV10-2 with TRBJ1-1; the D gene is possibly TRBD1 (5 bases). V lost 3 bases and J lost 1, with 21 bases in between. The CDR3 spans 18 residues. Germline V gene lookup returns CDR1 WSHSY and CDR2 SAAADI. The CDR3 DNA reads as TGCGCCAGCAGTGACCCCCTCCCGACACAGGACACGAACACTGAAGCTTTCTTT. This sequence encodes CASSDPLPTQDTNTEAFF.

The chain recombines TRBV5-1 with TRBJ1-2, with D unresolved. The length of the CDR3 is 12 residues. Trimming cost V 3 bases and J 9 bases, with 12 bases left between them. The germline CDR1 and CDR2 sequences are SGHRS and YFSETQ. The CDR3 here is CASSSDVTSYTF. In DNA form, the CDR3 reads TGCGCCAGCAGCTCAGACGTTACCAGCTACACCTTC.

This sequence joins TRBV5-1 and TRBJ2-3; D is uncertain. The V and J ends lost 3 bases and 1 base respectively, with 12 bases between them. Germline assignment: CDR1 SGHRS and CDR2 YFSETQ. The CDR3 is made up of 15 amino acids. In nucleotides, the CDR3 is TGCGCCAGCAGCTCCCGAGACCCCCGCACAGATACGCAGTATTTT. It specifies CASSSRDPRTDTQYF.

This rearrangement joins TRBV12-3 or TRBV12-4 to TRBJ2-3; D call uncertain. There are 15 residues in the CDR3. Trimming left V 8 bases short and J 0 bases short, with 15 bases between. This chain's CDR3 is CASGTARQSTDTQYF. CDR3 bases: TGTGCCAGCGGTACGGCAAGGCAGAGCACAGATACGCAGTATTTT.

The chain joins TRBV5-1 to TRBJ2-2; 8 bases are a match to TRBD2. V lost 5 bases to trimming and J lost 4 bases; unmatched junction nucleotides: 7. The CDR3 extends over 15 amino acids. The germline gives CDR1 SGHRS, CDR2 YFSETQ. The CDR3 here is CASRGAGGSTGELFF. The CDR3 nucleotides are TGCGCCAGCAGGGGCGCGGGAGGAAGCACCGGGGAGCTGTTTTTT.

The sample holds many counts of this clonotype. The CDR3 DNA follows: TGTGCCAGCTCCCCGAGGGTGCTAGCGGGAGAGACCCAGTACTTC. Protein product: CASSPRVLAGETQYF. The chain employs TRBV12-3 or TRBV12-4 and TRBJ2-5; TRBD2 matches 8 bases. CDR3 length: 15 residues. V dropped 8 bases and J dropped 4; count of bases not matched to a gene: 12.

This clonotype was seen a few times. The chain is built from TRBV6-1 and TRBJ1-5; TRBD1 might be the D (5 bases). The germline CDR1 and CDR2 sequences are MNHNS and SASEGT. V was clipped by 6 bases and J by 7 bases, with 16 bases between them. The CDR3 runs to 14 residues. The CDR3 loop is CASRVFEGNQPQHF. The CDR3 DNA follows: TGTGCCAGCAGAGTATTTGAGGGGAACCAGCCCCAGCATTTT.

The gene calls are TRBV10-3 and TRBJ2-7, with TRBD2 matching 8 bases. CDR1 and CDR2 (germline): ENHRY, SYGVKD. The CDR3 runs to 12 residues. V was clipped by 8 bases and J by 3 bases; unmatched bases: 3. This chain's CDR3 is CAIREGGYEQYF. The DNA for the CDR3 is TGTGCCATCCGGGAGGGCGGCTACGAGCAGTACTTC.